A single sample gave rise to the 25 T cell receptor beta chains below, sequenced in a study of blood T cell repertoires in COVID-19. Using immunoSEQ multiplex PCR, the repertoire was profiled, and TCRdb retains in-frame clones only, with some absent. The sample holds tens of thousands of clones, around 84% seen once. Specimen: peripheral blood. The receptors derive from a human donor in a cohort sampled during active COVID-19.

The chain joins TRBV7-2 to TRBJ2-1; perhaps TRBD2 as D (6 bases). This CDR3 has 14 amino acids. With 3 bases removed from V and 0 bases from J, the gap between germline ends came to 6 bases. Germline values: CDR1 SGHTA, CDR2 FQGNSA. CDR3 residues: CASSFGSSYNEQFF. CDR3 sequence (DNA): TGTGCCAGCAGCTTCGGGAGCTCCTACAATGAGCAGTTCTTC.

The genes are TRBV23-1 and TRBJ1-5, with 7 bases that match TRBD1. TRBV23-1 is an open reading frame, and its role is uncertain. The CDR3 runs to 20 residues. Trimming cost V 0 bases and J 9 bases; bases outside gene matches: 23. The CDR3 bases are TGCGCCAGCAGTCAATCGTGGGACAGACTTTTCATCAGGGAGTTGCGGCCCCAGCATTTT. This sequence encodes CASSQSWDRLFIRELRPQHF.

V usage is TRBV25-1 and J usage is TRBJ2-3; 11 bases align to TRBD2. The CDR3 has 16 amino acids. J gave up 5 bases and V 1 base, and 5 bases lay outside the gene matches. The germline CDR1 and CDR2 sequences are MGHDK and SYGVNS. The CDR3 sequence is CASSEWLAGGLDTQYF. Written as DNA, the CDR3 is TGTGCCAGCAGTGAATGGCTAGCGGGGGGTTTAGATACGCAGTATTTT. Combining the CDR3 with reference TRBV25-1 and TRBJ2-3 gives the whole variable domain EADIYQTPRYLVIGTGKKITLECSQTMGHDKMYWYQQDPGMELHLIHYSYGVNSTEKGDLSSESTVSRIRTEHFPLTLESARPSHTSQYLCASSEWLAGGLDTQYFGPGTRLTVL.

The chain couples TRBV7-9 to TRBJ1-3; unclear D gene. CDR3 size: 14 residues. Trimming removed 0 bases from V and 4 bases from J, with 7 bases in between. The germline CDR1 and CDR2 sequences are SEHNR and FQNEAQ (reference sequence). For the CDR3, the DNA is TGTGCCAGCAGCTTAGCTTTGAGAGGAAACACCATATATTTT. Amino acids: CASSLALRGNTIYF.

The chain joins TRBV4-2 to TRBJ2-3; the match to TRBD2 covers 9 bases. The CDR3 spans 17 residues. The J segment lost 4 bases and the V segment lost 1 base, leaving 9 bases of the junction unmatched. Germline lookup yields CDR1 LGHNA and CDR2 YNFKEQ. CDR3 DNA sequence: TGTGCCAGCAGCCAAGGAAGGGGGCGGGGGGGCCCAGATACGCAGTATTTT. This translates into CASSQGRGRGGPDTQYF.

In DNA, the CDR3 is TGTGCCAGCAGTCCGATTACGACAGGGGGCAGGGAAGCTTTCTTT. The encoded protein is CASSPITTGGREAFF. The chain is built from TRBV6-2 or TRBV6-3 and TRBJ1-1; TRBD1 matches at 10 bases. Germline-derived CDR1 and CDR2 are MNHEY and SVGEGT. V shed 5 bases, J shed 8 bases, and the junction held 11 bases outside the gene matches. The CDR3 is 15 amino acids.

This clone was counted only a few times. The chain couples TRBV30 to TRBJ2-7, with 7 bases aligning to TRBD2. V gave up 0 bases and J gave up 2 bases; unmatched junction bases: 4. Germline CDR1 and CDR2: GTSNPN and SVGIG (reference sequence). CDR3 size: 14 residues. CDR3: CAWSVLGGTYEQYF. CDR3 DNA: TGTGCCTGGAGTGTACTCGGGGGGACCTACGAGCAGTACTTC.

The CDR3 DNA is TGCGCCAGCAGCCCACTAGCGGGGGCGGACACCGGGGAGCTGTTTTTT. This translates into CASSPLAGADTGELFF. The chain links TRBV4-3 to TRBJ2-2, with 11 bases that match TRBD2. V lost 4 bases, J lost 3 bases, and 4 bases stayed unmatched. The CDR3 extends over 16 amino acids. Germline V gene lookup returns CDR1 LGHNA and CDR2 YSLEER.

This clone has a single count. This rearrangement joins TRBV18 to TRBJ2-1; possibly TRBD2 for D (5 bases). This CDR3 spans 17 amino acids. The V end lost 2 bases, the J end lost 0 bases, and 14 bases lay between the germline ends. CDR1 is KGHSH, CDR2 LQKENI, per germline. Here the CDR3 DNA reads TGTGCCAGCTCACCATTGGCGGGCCCTAGCTCCTACAATGAGCAGTTCTTC. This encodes CASSPLAGPSSYNEQFF.

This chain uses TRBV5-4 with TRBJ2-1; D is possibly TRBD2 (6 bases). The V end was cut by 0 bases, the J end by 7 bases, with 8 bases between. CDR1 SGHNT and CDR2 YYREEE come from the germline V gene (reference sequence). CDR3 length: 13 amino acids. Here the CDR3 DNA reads TGTGCCAGCAGCTTGGAAAGCGGGAATGAGCAGTTCTTC. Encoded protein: CASSLESGNEQFF. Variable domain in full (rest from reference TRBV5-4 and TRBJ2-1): ETGVTQSPTHLIKTRGQQVTLRCSSQSGHNTVSWYQQALGQGPQFIFQYYREEENGRGNFPPRFSGLQFPNYSSELNVNALELDDSALYLCASSLESGNEQFFGPGTRLTVL.

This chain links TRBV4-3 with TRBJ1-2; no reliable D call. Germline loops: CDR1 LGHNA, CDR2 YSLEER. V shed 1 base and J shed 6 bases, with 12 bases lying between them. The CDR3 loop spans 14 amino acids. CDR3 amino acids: CASSQGGQADGYTF. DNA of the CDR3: TGCGCCAGCAGCCAAGGTGGGCAGGCCGATGGCTACACCTTC.

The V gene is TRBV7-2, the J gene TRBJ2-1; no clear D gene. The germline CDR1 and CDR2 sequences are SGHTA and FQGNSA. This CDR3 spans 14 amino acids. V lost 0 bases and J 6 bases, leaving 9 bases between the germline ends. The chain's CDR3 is CASSLASGSNEQFF. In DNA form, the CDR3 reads TGTGCCAGCAGCTTAGCCTCTGGCTCCAATGAGCAGTTCTTC.

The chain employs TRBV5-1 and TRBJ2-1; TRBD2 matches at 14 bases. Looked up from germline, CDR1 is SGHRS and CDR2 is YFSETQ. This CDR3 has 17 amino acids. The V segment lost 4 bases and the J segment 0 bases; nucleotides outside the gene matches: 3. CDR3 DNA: TGCGCCAGCAGCCGGACTAGCGGGGGGCTCTCCTACAATGAGCAGTTCTTC. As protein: CASSRTSGGLSYNEQFF.

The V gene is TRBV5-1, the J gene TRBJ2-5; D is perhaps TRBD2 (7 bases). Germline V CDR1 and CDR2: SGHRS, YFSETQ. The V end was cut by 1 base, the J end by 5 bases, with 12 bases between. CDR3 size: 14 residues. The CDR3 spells CASSLSGEGETQYF. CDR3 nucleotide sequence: TGCGCCAGCAGCTTGTCAGGGGAGGGTGAGACCCAGTACTTC.

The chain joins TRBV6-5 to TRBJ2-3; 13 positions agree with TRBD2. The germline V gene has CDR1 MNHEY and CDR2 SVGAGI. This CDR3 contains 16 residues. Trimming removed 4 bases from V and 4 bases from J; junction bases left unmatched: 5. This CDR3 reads CASSWALAGGSDTQYF. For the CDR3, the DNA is TGTGCCAGCAGTTGGGCACTAGCGGGGGGGTCAGATACGCAGTATTTT.

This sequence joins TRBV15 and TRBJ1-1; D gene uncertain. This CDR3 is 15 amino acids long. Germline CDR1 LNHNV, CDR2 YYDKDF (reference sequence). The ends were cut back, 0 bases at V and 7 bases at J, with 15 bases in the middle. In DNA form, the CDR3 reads TGTGCCACCAGCAGAGATCTTGGTGTGGAGGGTGAAGCTTTCTTT. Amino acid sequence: CATSRDLGVEGEAFF.

The CDR3 region is CASRTTDRDRWNSPLHF. The CDR3 DNA reads as TGTGCCAGCAGAACTACAGACAGGGATCGGTGGAATTCACCCCTCCACTTT. The chain links TRBV27 to TRBJ1-6, with TRBD1 identical over 7 bases. Germline V gene sequence: CDR1 MNHEY, CDR2 SMNVEV (reference sequence). The CDR3 loop spans 17 amino acids. V lost 6 bases and J lost 7; bases outside the gene matches: 15.

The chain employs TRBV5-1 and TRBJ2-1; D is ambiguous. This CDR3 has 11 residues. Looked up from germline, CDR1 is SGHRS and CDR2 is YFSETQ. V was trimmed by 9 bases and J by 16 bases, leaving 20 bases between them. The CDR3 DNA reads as TGCGCCACCAGATCTGGGCCCCTCGAATTCTTC. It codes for CATRSGPLEFF. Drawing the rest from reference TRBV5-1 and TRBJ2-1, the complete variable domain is KAGVTQTPRYLIKTRGQQVTLSCSPISGHRSVSWYQQTPGQGLQFLFEYFSETQRNKGNFPGRFSGRQFSNSRSEMNVSTLELGDSALYLCATRSGPLEFFGPGTRLTVL.

Here the CDR3 reads CACAGQVGDNEQFF. The CDR3 bases are TGTGCCTGTGCGGGACAGGTTGGGGACAATGAGCAGTTCTTC. The genes are TRBV30 and TRBJ2-1, with 8 bases fitting TRBD1. Germline loops: CDR1 GTSNPN, CDR2 SVGIG (reference sequence). The CDR3 contains 14 residues. V trimming: 6 bases; J trimming: 5 bases; junction bases outside the gene matches: 9.

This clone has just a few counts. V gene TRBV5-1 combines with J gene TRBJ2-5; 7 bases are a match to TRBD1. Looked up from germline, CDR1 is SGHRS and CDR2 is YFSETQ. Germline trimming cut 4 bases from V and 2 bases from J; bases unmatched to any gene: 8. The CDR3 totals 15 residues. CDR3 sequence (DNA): TGCGCCAGCAGCCAAGGACAGGTACCACAAGAGACCCAGTACTTC. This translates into CASSQGQVPQETQYF.

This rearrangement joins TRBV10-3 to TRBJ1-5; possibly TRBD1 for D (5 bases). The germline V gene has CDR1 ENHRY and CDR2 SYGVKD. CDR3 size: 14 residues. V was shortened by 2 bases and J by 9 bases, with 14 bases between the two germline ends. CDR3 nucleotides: TGTGCCATCAGTGAGCTGGACACGGATTCGCCCCAGCATTTT. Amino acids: CAISELDTDSPQHF.

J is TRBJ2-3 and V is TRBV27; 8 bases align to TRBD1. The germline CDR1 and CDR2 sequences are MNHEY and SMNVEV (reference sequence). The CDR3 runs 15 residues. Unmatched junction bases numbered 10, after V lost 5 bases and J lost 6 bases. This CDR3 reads CASSPNPDREDTQYF. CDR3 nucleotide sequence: TGTGCCAGCAGTCCAAACCCGGACAGGGAGGATACGCAGTATTTT.

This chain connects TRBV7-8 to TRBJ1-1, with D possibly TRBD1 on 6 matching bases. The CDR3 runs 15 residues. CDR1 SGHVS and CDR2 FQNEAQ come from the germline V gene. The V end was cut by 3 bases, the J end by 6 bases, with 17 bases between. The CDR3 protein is CASSFWDTARPEAFF. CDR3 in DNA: TGTGCCAGCAGCTTCTGGGACACGGCCCGCCCTGAAGCTTTCTTT.

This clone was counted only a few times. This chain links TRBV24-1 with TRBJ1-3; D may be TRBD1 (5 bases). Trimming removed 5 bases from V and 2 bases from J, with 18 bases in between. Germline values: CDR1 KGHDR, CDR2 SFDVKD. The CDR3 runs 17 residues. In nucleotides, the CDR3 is TGTGCCACCAGTGTTCACAAAAGGGGTATGGCTGGAAACACCATATATTTT. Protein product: CATSVHKRGMAGNTIYF.

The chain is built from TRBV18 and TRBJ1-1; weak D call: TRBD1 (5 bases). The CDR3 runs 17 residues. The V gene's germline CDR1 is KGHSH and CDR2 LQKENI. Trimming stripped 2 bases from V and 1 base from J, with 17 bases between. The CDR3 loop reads CASSPRGGGWGNTEAFF. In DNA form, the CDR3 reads TGTGCCAGCTCACCAAGGGGAGGCGGTTGGGGGAACACTGAAGCTTTCTTT.